Presented here are 14 T cell receptor beta chains from one specimen sequenced in a study of cytomegalovirus exposure and HLA in healthy donors. Generated by immunoSEQ multiplex PCR, the TCRdb table keeps only in-frame clones and is missing some. The sample lists 90,000 or so clones, approximately 96% occurring once. Source material: PBMCs. The source of these receptors is a young man in good health and CMV-seronegative.

The rearrangement uses TRBV6-6 and TRBJ1-2, with 8 bases aligning to TRBD1. This CDR3 spans 14 amino acids. Germline trimming cut 10 bases from V and 0 bases from J; bases unmatched to any gene: 7. From germline, CDR1 is MNHNY and CDR2 SVGAGI (reference sequence). CDR3 in amino acids: CATQTGESNYGYTF. The DNA of the CDR3 is TGTGCCACCCAGACAGGGGAGTCTAACTATGGCTACACCTTC.

The chain links TRBV7-8 to TRBJ2-1, with 7 bases matching TRBD2. V trimming: 2 bases; J trimming: 12 bases; junction bases outside the gene matches: 13. The CDR3 is made up of 15 amino acids. CDR1 is SGHVS, CDR2 FQNEAQ, per germline. CDR3 sequence (DNA): TGTGCCAGCAGCTTATTCCCCCGACGGGAGGCTCCGCAGTTCTTC. Its protein is CASSLFPRREAPQFF.

This clone has only one observation. V usage is TRBV29-1 and J usage is TRBJ2-6; 9 nucleotides align to TRBD1. J was trimmed by 2 bases and V by 4 bases; bases with no gene match: 6. From germline, CDR1 is SQVTM and CDR2 ANQGSEA. The CDR3 runs 16 residues. DNA for the CDR3: TGCAGCGTTGGAATCCGGGACAGGGCTGGGGCCAACGTCCTGACTTTC. This sequence encodes CSVGIRDRAGANVLTF.

V usage is TRBV7-2 and J usage is TRBJ2-3; a weak D match, TRBD2 (7 bases). Trimming cost V 7 bases and J 2 bases, with 25 bases left between them. Germline V gene data show CDR1 as SGHTA and CDR2 as FQGNSA. CDR3 size: 18 residues. The chain's CDR3 is CASTRFSNGAGATDTQYF. CDR3 nucleotide sequence: TGTGCCAGCACGAGATTTTCCAACGGGGCGGGGGCCACAGATACGCAGTATTTT.

The rearrangement joins TRBV30 to TRBJ2-6; 7 bases line up with TRBD2. This CDR3 has 16 amino acids. Germline V lookup: CDR1 GTSNPN, CDR2 SVGIG (reference sequence). J gave up 2 bases and V 0 bases, and 4 bases lay outside the gene matches. The CDR3: CAWSVSGAAGANVLTF. The DNA for the CDR3 is TGTGCCTGGAGTGTAAGCGGGGCTGCTGGGGCCAACGTCCTGACTTTC. The variable domain in full, with the rest retrieved from reference TRBV30 and TRBJ2-6, is SQTIHQWPATLVQPVGSPLSLECTVEGTSNPNLYWYRQAAGRGLQLLFYSVGIGQISSEVPQNLSASRPQDRQFILSSKKLLLSDSGFYLCAWSVSGAAGANVLTFGAGSRLTVL.

The chain carries TRBV19 and TRBJ1-1, with D unclear. In germline, CDR1 is LNHDA, CDR2 SQIVND (reference sequence). The CDR3 length is 14 residues. V lost 2 bases and J lost 5, with 12 bases in between. CDR3 DNA: TGTGCCAGTAGTATACAGGCGGCGGGTACTGAAGCTTTCTTT. It translates to CASSIQAAGTEAFF.

V is TRBV5-6 and J is TRBJ1-1, with 8 bases identical to TRBD1. Germline assignment: CDR1 SGHDT and CDR2 YYEEEE. The CDR3 extends over 14 amino acids. The ends lost 4 bases at V and 4 bases at J; junction bases unmatched: 6. The CDR3 loop is CASSPRTGGTEAFF. The CDR3 coding sequence is TGTGCCAGCAGCCCGCGAACAGGGGGCACTGAAGCTTTCTTT.

In its sample, this clone was seen once. CDR3 residues: CASSSTGYRLEPQHF. CDR3 sequence (DNA): TGTGCCAGCAGTTCTACGGGGTACCGGTTGGAGCCCCAGCATTTT. The chain recombines TRBV7-9 with TRBJ1-5; no firm D call. Germline values: CDR1 SEHNR, CDR2 FQNEAQ (reference sequence). The CDR3 is 15 residues long. Trimming left V 6 bases short and J 8 bases short, with 20 bases between.

CDR3 in amino acids: CASSLHTSGVEDTQYF. CDR3 nucleotide sequence: TGTGCCAGCAGCTTGCACACTAGCGGAGTGGAAGATACGCAGTATTTT. V usage is TRBV7-9 and J usage is TRBJ2-3, with 8 bases that match TRBD2. V gave up 3 bases and J gave up 5 bases; unmatched junction bases: 10. There are 16 residues in the CDR3. The germline V gene has CDR1 SEHNR and CDR2 FQNEAQ (reference sequence).

The chain joins TRBV19 to TRBJ1-5, with 10 bases identical to TRBD1. Germline-derived CDR1 and CDR2 are LNHDA and SQIVND (reference sequence). The J segment lost 1 base and the V segment lost 5 bases, leaving 5 bases of the junction unmatched. CDR3 length: 16 residues. The CDR3 protein is CASSWTGGWSNQPQHF. CDR3 DNA: TGTGCCAGTAGTTGGACAGGGGGATGGAGCAATCAGCCCCAGCATTTT.

The CDR3 reads CASSLGGAYGYTF. In nucleotides, the CDR3 is TGTGCCAGCAGCTTGGGGGGAGCCTATGGCTACACCTTC. This chain links TRBV7-9 with TRBJ1-2; TRBD1 might be the D (5 bases). With 3 bases removed from V and 4 bases from J, the gap between germline ends came to 9 bases. CDR1 and CDR2 (germline): SEHNR, FQNEAQ (reference sequence). The CDR3 is 13 amino acids.

The chain employs TRBV27 and TRBJ1-1; 7 bases match TRBD1. V was pared by 6 bases and J by 0 bases, with 10 bases of the junction left unmatched. Germline V gene lookup returns CDR1 MNHEY and CDR2 SMNVEV (reference sequence). CDR3 size: 16 residues. The CDR3 region has the DNA TGTGCCAGCAGCCGAACAGGGGATGGGATGAACACTGAAGCTTTCTTT. Amino acid sequence: CASSRTGDGMNTEAFF.

The CDR3 protein is CASSIKQGGTGELFF. The CDR3, as DNA: TGTGCCAGTAGTATAAAGCAGGGTGGCACCGGGGAGCTGTTTTTT. V gene TRBV19 combines with J gene TRBJ2-2; possibly TRBD1 for D (5 bases). The germline V gene has CDR1 LNHDA and CDR2 SQIVND (reference sequence). The CDR3 is 15 residues long. Trimming took 2 bases from V and 4 from J, leaving 11 bases between them.

The chain links TRBV19 to TRBJ1-3; no definite D call. This CDR3 is 13 amino acids long. Deletions cut 5 bases from V and 4 bases from J, with 9 bases between. CDR1 and CDR2 from the germline V gene are LNHDA and SQIVND (reference sequence). CDR3 DNA sequence: TGTGCCAGTAGTCAACAATTAGGAAACACCATATATTTT. Translated, it gives CASSQQLGNTIYF.